The 13 T cell receptor beta chains presented below share a single source sample, sequenced in a study of blood T cell repertoires in COVID-19. The protocol was immunoSEQ multiplex PCR, while the TCRdb copy is restricted to in-frame clones and leaves out a portion. Among 100,000 to 150,000 clones, roughly 85% were seen once, and the ten largest hold more than 6.5%. The specimen was peripheral blood. These receptor sequences come from an elderly man with active or convalescent COVID-19.

This chain connects TRBV4-1 to TRBJ1-1; D is ambiguous. V was trimmed by 7 bases and J by 11 bases, leaving 14 bases between them. CDR1 is MGHRA, CDR2 YSYEKL, per germline. The CDR3 has 11 amino acids. The CDR3 loop is CASMGSNVAFF. CDR3 in DNA: TGCGCCAGCATGGGGAGCAATGTGGCTTTCTTT.

The DNA of the CDR3 is TGTGCCAGCAGTCTGGGACATTACACTGAAGCTTTCTTT. Translated, it gives CASSLGHYTEAFF. This rearrangement joins TRBV12-3 or TRBV12-4 to TRBJ1-1; D perhaps matches TRBD1 (6 bases). The CDR3 loop spans 13 amino acids. V was trimmed by 5 bases and J by 3 bases, leaving 10 bases between them.

The chain joins TRBV2 to TRBJ2-3; TRBD2 matches at 11 bases. This CDR3 region has 15 residues. V lost 4 bases, J lost 3 bases, and 3 bases stayed unmatched. From germline, CDR1 is SNHLY and CDR2 FYNNEI. The CDR3 here is CASSAASGGTDTQYF. CDR3 nucleotide sequence: TGTGCCAGCAGTGCGGCTAGCGGGGGGACAGATACGCAGTATTTT. Based on the CDR3 plus reference TRBV2 and TRBJ2-3, the full variable domain is EPEVTQTPSHQVTQMGQEVILRCVPISNHLYFYWYRQILGQKVEFLVSFYNNEISEKSEIFDDQFSVERPDGSNFTLKIRSTKLEDSAMYFCASSAASGGTDTQYFGPGTRLTVL.

A single count supports this clone. V is TRBV6-1 and J is TRBJ1-2; no clear D gene. The CDR3 is made up of 14 amino acids. V lost 0 bases to trimming and J lost 4 bases, with 9 bases between them. The V gene's germline CDR1 is MNHNS and CDR2 SASEGT. The CDR3, as DNA: TGTGCCAGCAGTGAAGCTTCGGGATCCTATGGCTACACCTTC. Its protein product is CASSEASGSYGYTF.

The V call is TRBV6-5, the J call TRBJ2-7, with D possibly matching TRBD1 (6 bases). This CDR3 comprises 13 residues. Trimming shortened V by 5 bases and J by 4 bases, and 12 bases separated the two germline ends. From germline, CDR1 is MNHEY and CDR2 SVGAGI. The CDR3 sequence is CASSPTGWYEQYF. The CDR3 coding sequence is TGTGCCAGCAGTCCTACAGGGTGGTACGAGCAGTACTTC.

The chain links TRBV7-2 to TRBJ2-3; 9 nucleotides match TRBD2. Trimming removed 5 bases from V and 7 bases from J; junction bases left unmatched: 10. Looked up from germline, CDR1 is SGHTA and CDR2 is FQGNSA. This CDR3 spans 15 amino acids. This CDR3 is CASSSPYSGRNTQYF. The CDR3 bases are TGTGCCAGCAGCAGCCCCTATAGCGGGAGAAATACGCAGTATTTT.

CDR3 loop: CASSFYRGETQYF. The CDR3 DNA sequence: TGTGCCAGCAGCTTTTACAGGGGGGAGACCCAGTACTTC. The rearrangement uses TRBV7-9 and TRBJ2-5, with 8 bases identical to TRBD1. Germline V gene sequence: CDR1 SEHNR, CDR2 FQNEAQ (reference sequence). This CDR3 has 13 amino acids. V lost 3 bases and J lost 5; bases outside the gene matches: 2.

This rearrangement joins TRBV5-1 to TRBJ1-1; D not resolved. In germline, CDR1 is SGHRS, CDR2 YFSETQ. The CDR3 length is 15 residues. Trimming took 3 bases from V and 1 from J, leaving 13 bases between them. The CDR3 DNA sequence: TGCGCCAGCAGCTCCGCATTGCCGGGGAACACTGAAGCTTTCTTT. It specifies CASSSALPGNTEAFF. Combining the CDR3 with reference TRBV5-1 and TRBJ1-1 gives the whole variable domain KAGVTQTPRYLIKTRGQQVTLSCSPISGHRSVSWYQQTPGQGLQFLFEYFSETQRNKGNFPGRFSGRQFSNSRSEMNVSTLELGDSALYLCASSSALPGNTEAFFGQGTRLTVV.

The chain is built from TRBV29-1 and TRBJ2-1; D may be TRBD1 (6 bases). This CDR3 is 12 amino acids long. The germline CDR1 and CDR2 sequences are SQVTM and ANQGSEA. The V gene lost 7 bases and the J gene lost 8 bases, with 15 bases spanning the gap. The CDR3, as DNA: TGCAGCGCCTCACAGGGTCAGGATGAGCAGTTCTTC. This gives the protein CSASQGQDEQFF.

The chain employs TRBV4-2 and TRBJ2-3; D is undetermined. CDR3 length: 13 amino acids. The germline gives CDR1 LGHNA, CDR2 YNFKEQ. V shed 9 bases and J shed 1 base, with 11 bases lying between them. The CDR3 here is CASQSAGTDTQYF. In DNA form, the CDR3 reads TGTGCCAGTCAGAGCGCGGGCACAGATACGCAGTATTTT.

This chain joins TRBV15 and TRBJ1-1, with D possibly matching TRBD1 (5 bases). This CDR3 has 14 amino acids. CDR1 and CDR2 (germline): LNHNV, YYDKDF (reference sequence). The germline V and J ends were trimmed by 0 bases and 3 bases, with 8 bases remaining between them. The DNA of the CDR3 is TGTGCCACCAGCAGAGACGGGGGGTACACTGAAGCTTTCTTT. Translated: CATSRDGGYTEAFF.

The chain employs TRBV19 and TRBJ2-3; possible D gene TRBD2, 7 bases. CDR3 length equals 16 residues. V was shortened by 4 bases and J by 5 bases, with 19 bases between the two germline ends. Germline V gene sequence: CDR1 LNHDA, CDR2 SQIVND (reference sequence). The CDR3 DNA reads as TGTGCCAGTAGTAGCTACACTCGGGGGGCGGGAGATACGCAGTATTTT. Its protein is CASSSYTRGAGDTQYF.

The chain employs TRBV7-3 and TRBJ2-1, with D perhaps matching TRBD2 (6 bases). The V gene's germline CDR1 is SGHTA and CDR2 FQGTGA. V dropped 5 bases and J dropped 6 bases, with 14 bases sitting between them. CDR3 length: 14 residues. CDR3 nucleotide sequence: TGTGCCAGCAGCCCCTCCGTCGGGAGCAATGAGCAGTTCTTC. As protein: CASSPSVGSNEQFF.